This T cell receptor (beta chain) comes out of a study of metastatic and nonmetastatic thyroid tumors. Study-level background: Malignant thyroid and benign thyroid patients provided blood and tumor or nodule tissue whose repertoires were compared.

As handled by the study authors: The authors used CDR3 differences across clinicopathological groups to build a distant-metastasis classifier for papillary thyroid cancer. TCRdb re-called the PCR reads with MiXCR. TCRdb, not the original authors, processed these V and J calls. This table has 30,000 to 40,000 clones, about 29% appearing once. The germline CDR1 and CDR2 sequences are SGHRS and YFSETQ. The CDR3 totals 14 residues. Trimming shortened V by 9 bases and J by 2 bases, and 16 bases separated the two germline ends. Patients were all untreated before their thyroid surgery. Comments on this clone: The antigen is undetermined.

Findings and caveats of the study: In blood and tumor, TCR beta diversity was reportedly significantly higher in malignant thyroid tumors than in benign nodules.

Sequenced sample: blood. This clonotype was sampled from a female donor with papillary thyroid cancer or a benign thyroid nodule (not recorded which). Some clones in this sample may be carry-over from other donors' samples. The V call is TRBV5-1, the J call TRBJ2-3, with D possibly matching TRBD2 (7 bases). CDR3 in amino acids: CATSGGVLTDTQYF. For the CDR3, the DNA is TGCGCCACCTCGGGGGGCGTTCTCACAGATACGCAGTATTTT.